One and the same sample provided the 18 T cell receptor beta chains below, sequenced in a study of blood T cell repertoires in COVID-19. Profiling relied on immunoSEQ multiplex PCR, and the TCRdb table lists in-frame clones only, not all of them. The sample lists 150,000 to 200,000 clones, over 85% occurring once. The material sequenced was peripheral blood. These receptors were taken from an older woman with COVID-19, enrolled during active disease.

The chain has TRBV7-9 and TRBJ2-1; 7 bases are shared with TRBD2. The CDR3 sequence is 15 residues long. Germline V gene lookup returns CDR1 SEHNR and CDR2 FQNEAQ (reference sequence). The V gene end was trimmed by 5 bases and the J gene end by 4 bases; junction bases not matched to a gene: 8. The CDR3 DNA follows: TGTGCCAGCAGCCCAATGGGGCGGGGGTACAATGAGCAGTTCTTC. It codes for CASSPMGRGYNEQFF. Supplemented by reference TRBV7-9 and TRBJ2-1, the full variable domain reads DTGVSQNPRHKITKRGQNVTFRCDPISEHNRLYWYRQTLGQGPEFLTYFQNEAQLEKSRLLSDRFSAERPKGSFSTLEIQRTEQGDSAMYLCASSPMGRGYNEQFFGPGTRLTVL.

The V and J genes are TRBV5-6 and TRBJ1-1; D call uncertain. The CDR3 is 12 amino acids. Germline V gives CDR1 SGHDT, CDR2 YYEEEE. V lost 1 base, J lost 3 bases, and 4 bases lay in between. In nucleotides, the CDR3 is TGTGCCAGCAGCTTGTCATACACTGAAGCTTTCTTT. It yields the protein CASSLSYTEAFF.

The chain joins TRBV5-1 to TRBJ1-1, with D maybe TRBD1 (5 bases). With 3 bases removed from V and 2 bases from J, the gap between germline ends came to 11 bases. The germline gives CDR1 SGHRS, CDR2 YFSETQ. The CDR3 length is 14 residues. The CDR3 DNA reads TGCGCCAGCAGCTCGACCCAGGGAAACACTGAAGCTTTCTTT. Translating gives CASSSTQGNTEAFF.

The table lists this clone with a few counts. The chain uses TRBV6-4 and TRBJ1-4; the match to TRBD1 covers 12 bases. Germline V gene lookup returns CDR1 MRHNA and CDR2 SNTAGT. Unmatched junction bases numbered 7, after V lost 6 bases and J lost 8 bases. The CDR3 is 15 residues long. CDR3 amino acids: CASSETGTGGEKLFF. Here the CDR3 DNA reads TGTGCCAGCAGCGAAACCGGGACAGGGGGCGAAAAACTGTTTTTT.

The chain recombines TRBV4-3 with TRBJ1-6; D perhaps matches TRBD1 (5 bases). The germline CDR1 and CDR2 sequences are LGHNA and YSLEER. This CDR3 is 19 amino acids long. V was shortened by 0 bases and J by 9 bases, with 24 bases between the two germline ends. DNA of the CDR3: TGCGCCAGCAGCCAAGATCTGGAGGGGACCTTTTCTCAACGTTCACCCCTCCACTTT. Its translation is CASSQDLEGTFSQRSPLHF.

This chain uses TRBV27 with TRBJ2-1; D is perhaps TRBD1 (6 bases). The germline CDR1 and CDR2 sequences are MNHEY and SMNVEV (reference sequence). The CDR3 contains 17 residues. V was pared by 0 bases and J by 7 bases, with 19 bases between. The chain's CDR3 is CASSLSRSRGRGNEQFF. Written as DNA, the CDR3 is TGTGCCAGCAGTTTATCGAGGTCCCGGGGCAGGGGAAATGAGCAGTTCTTC.

DNA of the CDR3: TGTGCCAGCAGCTTATCCGCTGGCAAGAACACTGAAGCTTTCTTT. Its translation: CASSLSAGKNTEAFF. V and J are TRBV7-3 and TRBJ1-1, with D uncertain. In germline, CDR1 is SGHTA, CDR2 FQGTGA. V lost 2 bases and J lost 1, with 11 bases in between. The CDR3 has 15 residues.

This clone was recorded only once. J is TRBJ2-7 and V is TRBV28; 7 nucleotides align to TRBD1. The junction had 5 bases not matched to a gene; V was cut back by 6 bases and J by 6 bases. This CDR3 spans 12 amino acids. The V gene's germline CDR1 is MDHEN and CDR2 SYDVKM. The CDR3 reads CASSLTGSEQYF. Here the CDR3 DNA reads TGTGCCAGCAGCTTGACAGGGTCCGAGCAGTACTTC.

The rearrangement joins TRBV14 to TRBJ2-2; 8 positions match TRBD2. Germline V lookup: CDR1 SGHDN, CDR2 FVKESK. This CDR3 has 15 residues. V was clipped by 4 bases and J by 1 base; unmatched bases: 2. The CDR3 region has the DNA TGTGCCAGCAGCCTGGGACTAGTGAACACCGGGGAGCTGTTTTTT. Its protein product is CASSLGLVNTGELFF.

The sample holds one count of this clone. The CDR3 loop is CASSQQGSAGNTIYF. CDR3 nucleotide sequence: TGTGCCAGCAGCCAACAGGGTTCGGCTGGAAACACCATATATTTT. The chain recombines TRBV3-1 (or the pseudogene TRBV3-2) with TRBJ1-3; possibly TRBD1 for D (5 bases). Trimming cost V 2 bases and J 2 bases, with 10 bases left between them. The germline CDR1 and CDR2 sequences are LGHDT and YNNKEL (reference sequence). CDR3 length equals 15 residues.

This chain uses TRBV20-1 with TRBJ1-1, with D maybe TRBD1 (6 bases). The CDR3 contains 15 residues. The V end was cut by 3 bases, the J end by 11 bases, with 25 bases between. CDR1 is DFQATT and CDR2 is SNEGSKA in the germline V gene (reference sequence). The CDR3 loop is CSASSPEDSGFRAFF. Here the CDR3 DNA reads TGCAGTGCTAGTTCCCCTGAGGACAGTGGGTTTCGGGCTTTCTTT.

This clone was detected only a few times. The chain carries TRBV6-2 or TRBV6-3 and TRBJ2-3; D is unclear. Deletions cut 7 bases from V and 6 bases from J, with 20 bases between. The CDR3 length is 15 residues. The germline gives CDR1 MNHEY, CDR2 SVGEGT. The CDR3: CASIPEASRPDTQYF. In nucleotides, the CDR3 is TGTGCCAGCATCCCAGAAGCCTCCCGTCCCGATACGCAGTATTTT.

V usage is TRBV3-1 (or the pseudogene TRBV3-2) and J usage is TRBJ2-2, with 7 positions matching TRBD2. The CDR3 has 15 amino acids. Trimming removed 7 bases from V and 5 bases from J; junction bases left unmatched: 10. Germline CDR1 is LGHDT and CDR2 is YNNKEL (reference sequence). The CDR3 here is CASTRGDSSTGELFF. In DNA, the CDR3 is TGTGCCAGCACCCGGGGGGACTCGAGTACCGGGGAGCTGTTTTTT.

The chain combines TRBV7-2 with TRBJ1-5; D is unclear. Germline V CDR1 and CDR2: SGHTA, FQGNSA. With 3 bases removed from V and 6 bases from J, the gap between germline ends came to 15 bases. CDR3 length: 15 residues. In DNA, the CDR3 is TGTGCCAGCAGCTTCAGACTGAACGGCCCTCAGCCCCAGCATTTT. Protein product: CASSFRLNGPQPQHF. The full variable domain, in which reference TRBV7-2 and TRBJ1-5 provide the parts outside the CDR3, is GAGVSQSPSNKVTEKGKDVELRCDPISGHTALYWYRQSLGQGLEFLIYFQGNSAPDKSGLPSDRFSAERTGGSVSTLTIQRTQQEDSAVYLCASSFRLNGPQPQHFGDGTRLSIL.

The V call is TRBV5-1, the J call TRBJ1-2; no clear D. V was cut by 1 base and J by 4 bases, with 20 bases left in between. Germline loops: CDR1 SGHRS, CDR2 YFSETQ. CDR3 size: 17 residues. This chain's CDR3 is CASSLSGRVRGTYGYTF. The CDR3 DNA sequence: TGCGCCAGCAGCTTGTCTGGACGCGTCCGGGGAACCTATGGCTACACCTTC.

The chain recombines TRBV6-6 with TRBJ1-1, with D perhaps matching TRBD1 (5 bases). The V gene's germline CDR1 is MNHNY and CDR2 SVGAGI (reference sequence). V lost 7 bases to trimming and J lost 4 bases, with 10 bases between them. The CDR3 is made up of 12 amino acids. CDR3 amino acids: CASIGVSTEAFF. The CDR3 DNA follows: TGTGCCAGCATAGGGGTTAGCACTGAAGCTTTCTTT.

The chain couples TRBV6-1 to TRBJ2-7; D is perhaps TRBD1 (5 bases). V was cut by 1 base and J by 0 bases, with 13 bases left in between. Germline loops: CDR1 MNHNS, CDR2 SASEGT. The CDR3 runs 16 residues. CDR3: CASSEEVTVTSYEQYF. CDR3 DNA sequence: TGTGCCAGCAGTGAAGAGGTGACAGTGACCTCCTACGAGCAGTACTTC.

The genes are TRBV30 and TRBJ1-2, with 8 bases lining up with TRBD1. The CDR3 contains 14 residues. Trimming cost V 4 bases and J 4 bases; bases outside gene matches: 8. Germline lookup yields CDR1 GTSNPN and CDR2 SVGIG (reference sequence). CDR3 nucleotides: TGTGCCTGGAACAGACAGGGGCGTAGCTATGGCTACACCTTC. Encoded protein: CAWNRQGRSYGYTF.